These 17 T cell receptor beta chains originate from one sample sequenced in a study of radiotherapy plus CTLA-4 blockade in lung cancer. This table comes from immunoSEQ multiplex PCR, and its TCRdb copy is limited to in-frame clones, with some not included. This table holds 100,000 to 150,000 clones, 85% to 90% found once. The sequenced sample was peripheral blood, obtained from a patient treated with radiotherapy plus ipilimumab. The receptors were gathered from a human donor with non-small cell lung cancer that progressed on radiotherapy plus ipilimumab.

The genes are TRBV6-1 and TRBJ1-1; the match to TRBD1 covers 9 bases. Trimming removed 6 bases from V and 7 bases from J; junction bases left unmatched: 6. The CDR3 is 13 residues long. Per the germline V gene, CDR1 is MNHNS and CDR2 is SASEGT. This CDR3 reads CASSLQGASEAFF. CDR3 DNA: TGTGCCAGCAGCTTACAGGGGGCCAGTGAAGCTTTCTTT.

The genes are TRBV25-1 and TRBJ2-7; no reliable D call. The CDR3 sequence is 13 residues long. Trimming pared 4 bases from V and 7 bases from J, leaving 14 bases between. Germline V CDR1 and CDR2: MGHDK, SYGVNS. The CDR3 DNA sequence: TGTGCCAGCAGTGCACCGGGTTTCGGGGAGCAGTACTTC. Its translation is CASSAPGFGEQYF.

The V call is TRBV6-1, the J call TRBJ2-5, with 7 nucleotides matching TRBD2. The J segment lost 4 bases and the V segment lost 6 bases, leaving 5 bases of the junction unmatched. Per the germline V gene, CDR1 is MNHNS and CDR2 is SASEGT. This CDR3 comprises 13 residues. CDR3 protein: CASRVAGAETQYF. The CDR3 nucleotides are TGTGCCAGCAGAGTAGCGGGTGCAGAGACCCAGTACTTC.

The chain carries TRBV5-1 and TRBJ2-5; the D call may be TRBD1 or TRBD2 (6 bases each). Near its end, the DNA agrees better with TRBJ2-7, so the J call may be wrong. Germline loops: CDR1 SGHRS, CDR2 YFSETQ. CDR3 size: 15 residues. DNA for the CDR3: TGCGCCAGCAGCTTGGTACCGGGGGCGCTGGACGAGCAGTACTTC. As protein: CASSLVPGALDEQYF.

The chain recombines TRBV6-5 with TRBJ2-7; TRBD1 is a possible D gene (5 bases). CDR3 size: 14 residues. V was pared by 7 bases and J by 1 base, with 14 bases between. CDR1 and CDR2 (germline): MNHEY, SVGAGI. The CDR3 sequence is CASKVLQESYEQYF. The CDR3 DNA follows: TGTGCCAGCAAGGTCTTACAGGAGTCCTACGAGCAGTACTTC.

The chain links TRBV25-1 to TRBJ1-4, with D possibly being TRBD1 (6 bases). The germline V and J ends were trimmed by 8 bases and 10 bases, with 17 bases remaining between them. The V gene's germline CDR1 is MGHDK and CDR2 SYGVNS. The length of the CDR3 is 13 residues. The CDR3 sequence is CASGGPTRGKLFF. The CDR3 bases are TGTGCCAGCGGGGGACCTACCAGGGGAAAACTGTTTTTT. Variable domain in full (rest from reference TRBV25-1 and TRBJ1-4): EADIYQTPRYLVIGTGKKITLECSQTMGHDKMYWYQQDPGMELHLIHYSYGVNSTEKGDLSSESTVSRIRTEHFPLTLESARPSHTSQYLCASGGPTRGKLFFGSGTQLSVL.

This clone was observed a handful of times. The chain links TRBV2 to TRBJ1-2; a weak D match, TRBD1 (5 bases). Trimming cost V 5 bases and J 4 bases, with 14 bases left between them. The CDR3 extends over 14 amino acids. Germline CDR1 SNHLY, CDR2 FYNNEI. CDR3 bases: TGTGCCAGCAGTTTTTTCCAGGGAACCTATGGCTACACCTTC. This sequence encodes CASSFFQGTYGYTF. Complete variable domain (other parts from reference TRBV2 and TRBJ1-2): EPEVTQTPSHQVTQMGQEVILRCVPISNHLYFYWYRQILGQKVEFLVSFYNNEISEKSEIFDDQFSVERPDGSNFTLKIRSTKLEDSAMYFCASSFFQGTYGYTFGSGTRLTVV.

The count of this clone is one. J is TRBJ2-3 and V is TRBV11-2; D gene ambiguous. Germline V gene data show CDR1 as SGHAT and CDR2 as FQNNGV. Trimming took off 7 bases at V and 2 bases at J, with 16 bases between the two ends. This CDR3 comprises 15 residues. DNA of the CDR3: TGTGCCAGCACCTCTTTGGGCTCCACCACAGATACGCAGTATTTT. Translated: CASTSLGSTTDTQYF.

V gene TRBV7-2 combines with J gene TRBJ2-2, with TRBD2 identical over 7 bases. V was pared by 3 bases and J by 6 bases, with 4 bases of the junction left unmatched. CDR3 size: 14 residues. CDR1 is SGHTA and CDR2 is FQGNSA in the germline V gene. CDR3 DNA sequence: TGTGCCAGCAGCTTCACACTAGCGTCCGGGGAGCTGTTTTTT. Translation gives CASSFTLASGELFF.

The chain is built from TRBV14 and TRBJ2-5; D is ambiguous. V dropped 3 bases and J dropped 1 base, with 12 bases sitting between them. The germline V gene has CDR1 SGHDN and CDR2 FVKESK. This CDR3 has 15 amino acids. CDR3 region: CASSHRLGPQETQYF. CDR3 nucleotides: TGTGCCAGCAGCCATCGACTGGGTCCCCAAGAGACCCAGTACTTC.

This sequence joins TRBV5-4 and TRBJ2-1, with TRBD1 as a possible D gene (6 bases). The V end lost 4 bases, the J end lost 9 bases, and 20 bases lay between the germline ends. The CDR3 is made up of 15 amino acids. Germline V gene sequence: CDR1 SGHNT, CDR2 YYREEE (reference sequence). Here the CDR3 DNA reads TGTGCCAGCAGCGAAAAGACAGGTAGCTATACTGAGCAGTTCTTC. It specifies CASSEKTGSYTEQFF.

The chain combines TRBV7-2 with TRBJ1-5, with TRBD1 identical over 8 bases. The CDR3 has 17 amino acids. Looked up from germline, CDR1 is SGHTA and CDR2 is FQGNSA. V lost 5 bases and J lost 9; bases outside the gene matches: 18. CDR3 DNA: TGTGCCAGCAGCCCGAGACAGGGGAACATGTTGGTGTGGCCCCAGCATTTT. Its translation is CASSPRQGNMLVWPQHF.

V gene TRBV2 combines with J gene TRBJ2-3; D is uncertain. The CDR3 is made up of 14 amino acids. V lost 8 bases and J lost 3, with 15 bases in between. In germline, CDR1 is SNHLY, CDR2 FYNNEI. In DNA form, the CDR3 reads TGTGCCAGCTCCCCGCTAACGTCTACAGATACGCAGTATTTT. Protein product: CASSPLTSTDTQYF.

The rearrangement joins TRBV10-1 to TRBJ1-1; 9 bases are shared with TRBD1. In germline, CDR1 is WNHNN, CDR2 SYGVQD (reference sequence). Germline trimming cut 5 bases from V and 5 bases from J; bases unmatched to any gene: 6. The CDR3 consists of 14 residues. In DNA, the CDR3 is TGCGCCAGCAGTCTGGGACAGGGATCGACTGAAGCTTTCTTT. Translating it yields CASSLGQGSTEAFF.

CDR3 sequence: CASSTTDRTSNYGYTF. The CDR3 region has the DNA TGTGCCAGTAGTACCACGGACAGGACCTCTAACTATGGCTACACCTTC. The chain joins TRBV19 to TRBJ1-2, with 7 bases aligning to TRBD1. CDR3 length: 16 amino acids. CDR1 is LNHDA, CDR2 SQIVND, per germline (reference sequence). The J segment lost 0 bases and the V segment lost 4 bases, leaving 8 bases of the junction unmatched.

The DNA of the CDR3 is TGCAGCGCCAGGGTAGGGCCAGGCCACTACGAGCAGTACTTC. This gives the protein CSARVGPGHYEQYF. The rearrangement uses TRBV29-1 and TRBJ2-7, with D maybe TRBD1 (5 bases). The germline gives CDR1 SQVTM, CDR2 ANQGSEA. V lost 7 bases to trimming and J lost 3 bases, with 19 bases between them. The CDR3 runs to 14 residues.

This clone was recorded only once. V usage is TRBV9 and J usage is TRBJ2-5, with 8 positions matching TRBD2. The V gene end was trimmed by 3 bases and the J gene end by 5 bases; junction bases not matched to a gene: 3. Looked up from germline, CDR1 is SGDLS and CDR2 is YYNGEE. The CDR3 runs to 13 residues. DNA for the CDR3: TGTGCCAGCAGCGACGGGAGGGCGGAGACCCAGTACTTC. Amino acids: CASSDGRAETQYF.